This TCR beta chain came from a study of T cells in Graves' hyperthyroidism and ophthalmopathy. Study-level findings and limits: Most expanded thyroid clonotypes above 0.001 also appeared in blood.

Amplification targeted TCR beta CDR3 regions from RNA transcripts. First-round RT-PCR with HTBI primers amplified the TCR CDR3 region. Each CDR3 protein is one row after TCRdb ran MiXCR on the multiplex PCR reads. The sample lists about 760,000 distinct CDR3 sequences; just over 35% were seen once. Trimming removed 8 bases at V and 1 base at J, with 14 bases between. Germline loops: CDR1 SEHNR, CDR2 FQNEAQ (reference sequence). The CDR3 runs to 14 residues. Concerning this clonotype: Its antigen is not known.

Exclusion of a patient resulted from uncontrolled infection, other autoimmune disease, pregnancy or lactation. Diagnosis relied on clinical symptoms, serum thyroxine and TRAb, thyroid ultrasound and orbital computed tomography. Roughly 10 ml of fresh peripheral blood supplied the PBMCs. This chain links TRBV7-9 with TRBJ2-5; D is unresolved. This receptor was taken from a woman between 35 and 50 years old with Graves' hyperthyroidism. Input material: blood. The CDR3 sequence is CASRIGLPQETQYF. The CDR3 DNA follows: TGTGCCAGCCGGATTGGGCTCCCCCAAGAGACCCAGTACTTC.